The 3 T cell receptor beta chains listed next were all sequenced from one sample in a study of cytomegalovirus exposure and HLA in healthy donors. Researchers ran the PCR with 60 Vbeta and 13 Jbeta primers. Sequencing was performed with immunoSEQ multiplex PCR; in TCRdb, only in-frame clones are kept and a portion is missing. The data hold 95,000 to 100,000 clones, with about 80% observed a single time. What was sequenced was PBMCs. The receptors come from a man aged 35-49 years in good health and CMV-seronegative.

This sequence joins TRBV11-2 and TRBJ2-4; D is undetermined. Between the trimmed V and J ends, which lost 1 base and 5 bases, there was a span of 9 bases. The CDR3 is 14 amino acids. Germline lookup yields CDR1 SGHAT and CDR2 FQNNGV. Here the CDR3 reads CASSLAHSQNIQYF. Written as DNA, the CDR3 is TGTGCCAGCAGCTTAGCACACAGCCAAAACATTCAGTACTTC.

The V call is TRBV4-1, the J call TRBJ2-5; 8 positions match TRBD2. Losses at the gene ends were 1 base for V and 6 bases for J; bases not matched to a gene: 7. The CDR3 is 15 amino acids. In germline, CDR1 is MGHRA, CDR2 YSYEKL. CDR3 in amino acids: CASSQGPGGGKTQYF. In nucleotides, the CDR3 is TGCGCCAGCAGCCAAGGTCCCGGGGGGGGGAAGACCCAGTACTTC.

On this clone: Within the sample, other DNA sequences also encode this same CDR3. V is TRBV4-3 and J is TRBJ1-2; D is possibly TRBD1 (6 bases). V was cut by 1 base and J by 5 bases, with 14 bases left in between. Germline CDR1 reads LGHNA; CDR2 reads YSLEER. The CDR3 loop spans 15 amino acids. This chain's CDR3 is CASSQGGGEGYGYTF. The CDR3 nucleotides are TGCGCCAGCAGCCAAGGGGGGGGCGAAGGGTATGGCTACACCTTC.